This T cell receptor (beta chain) was recorded in a study of T cell responses to AZD1222 COVID-19 vaccine. Study-level results: AZD1222 recipients seropositive at baseline numbered only five to seven.

To note about this clone: The antigen is not known.

The CDR3 has 13 residues. From germline, CDR1 is SNHLY and CDR2 FYNNEI. With 8 bases removed from V and 1 base from J, the gap between germline ends came to 11 bases. Clones were sequenced by immunoSEQ multiplex PCR, and TCRdb holds only the in-frame ones, with some missing. The sample has about 110,000 clones, about 80% seen once. The chain is built from TRBV2 and TRBJ1-1; D perhaps matches TRBD1 (5 bases). This sequence was found in an adult in good health. The sequenced sample was peripheral blood, obtained on day 0 of AZD1222 vaccination. CDR3 nucleotide sequence: TGTGCCAGCCGGGCAGGGTGGAACACTGAAGCTTTCTTT. This sequence encodes CASRAGWNTEAFF.